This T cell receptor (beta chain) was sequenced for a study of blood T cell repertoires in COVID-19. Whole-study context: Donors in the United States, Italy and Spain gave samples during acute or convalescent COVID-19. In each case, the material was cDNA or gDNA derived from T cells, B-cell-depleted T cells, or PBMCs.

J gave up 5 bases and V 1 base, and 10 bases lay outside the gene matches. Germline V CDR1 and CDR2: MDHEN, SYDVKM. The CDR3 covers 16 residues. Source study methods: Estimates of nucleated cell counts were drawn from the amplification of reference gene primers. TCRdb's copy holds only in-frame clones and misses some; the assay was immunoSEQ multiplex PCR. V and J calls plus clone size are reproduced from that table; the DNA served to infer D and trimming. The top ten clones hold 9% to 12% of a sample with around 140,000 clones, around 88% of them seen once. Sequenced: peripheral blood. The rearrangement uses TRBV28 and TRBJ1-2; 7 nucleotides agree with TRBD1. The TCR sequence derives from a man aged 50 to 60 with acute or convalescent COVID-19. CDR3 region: CASSLSYGRGPYGYTF. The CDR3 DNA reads TGTGCCAGCAGTTTATCCTACGGTAGGGGGCCTTATGGCTACACCTTC.